The rows below give T cell receptor beta chains drawn from one sample of a study of blood T cell repertoires in COVID-19. Repertoires were generated with immunoSEQ multiplex PCR, while TCRdb's copy carries only in-frame clones and drops some. Here the sample spans 350,000 to 550,000 clones, approximately 92% being singletons. Source material: PBMCs or T cells enriched from blood (not recorded which). These receptors all stem from a man aged 30 to 45 who had recovered from COVID-19. CDR3s include the opening cysteine and the closing phenylalanine or tryptophan. D genes are given only for firm matches. Where a row states a size, it is once, few, many or the class of an expanded clone; other rows omit it.

>-|-|TRBV30|TRBJ2-2
TGTGCCCACCCAATAGGGGGATTTGGCACCGGGGAGCTGTTTTTT
CAHPIGGFGTGELFF
>TRBD2|once|TRBV30|TRBJ2-1
TGTGCCTGGAGTACGTGGGGACTAGCGACAGTCAATGAGCAGTTCTTC
CAWSTWGLATVNEQFF
>TRBD1|-|TRBV3-1/TRBV3-2|TRBJ1-2
TGTGCCAGCAGCCAAGATGACACAGGGGAAGTGGGCGGCTACACCTTC
CASSQDDTGEVGGYTF
>TRBD2|-|TRBV20-1|TRBJ2-5
TGCAGTGCTAGTCCCGCGAGGGGACTAGCGGGGTACCAAGAGACCCAGTACTTC
CSASPARGLAGYQETQYF
>-|-|TRBV21-1|TRBJ1-2
TGTGCCAGCAGCAAAGTAATAAGACAGGCCAGGGGGCCTGGCTACACCTTC
CASSKVIRQARGPGYTF
>-|-|TRBV2|TRBJ1-2
TGTGCCAGCAGACAGGACAGCAGTGGGTATGGCTACACCTTC
CASRQDSSGYGYTF
>-|few|TRBV3-1/TRBV3-2|TRBJ2-1
TGTGCCAGCAGCGCACTAGAGGAGGAGCAGTTCTTC
CASSALEEEQFF
>-|-|TRBV19|TRBJ1-2
TGTGCCAGTACCGAAGACAGGCTTACACTCTATGGCTACACCTTC
CASTEDRLTLYGYTF
>TRBD2|-|TRBV12-5|TRBJ2-7
TGTGCTAGTGGTTTGGCCCCAAAGAGTGCGGGAGGGCCTGGGTACGAGCAGTACTTC
CASGLAPKSAGGPGYEQYF
>-|-|TRBV3-1/TRBV3-2|TRBJ1-3
TGTGCCAGCAGCCTTGGACAATCTGGAAACACCATATATTTT
CASSLGQSGNTIYF